The rows below give T cell receptor beta chains drawn from one sample of a study of blood T cell repertoires in COVID-19. TCRdb keeps only in-frame clones here, not all; method: immunoSEQ multiplex PCR. The table has about 120,000 clones, roughly four fifths seen once. The sequencing input was peripheral blood. The receptors shown here come from a woman in her seventies with acute or convalescent COVID-19. CDR3s include the opening cysteine and the closing phenylalanine or tryptophan. D genes are given only for firm matches. The listing skips clone size in some rows; elsewhere it reads once, few, many or a size class.

size | D | J | V | CDR3 | DNA
NA | NA | TRBJ1-3 | TRBV13 | CASSRTDRRHSGNTIYF | TGTGCCAGCAGCAGAACAGACAGGCGACACTCTGGAAACACCATATATTTT
NA | TRBD2 | TRBJ2-5 | TRBV7-3 | CASSRGLAGQETQYF | TGTGCCAGCAGCCGGGGACTAGCGGGGCAAGAGACCCAGTACTTC
NA | NA | TRBJ2-3 | TRBV7-2 | CASSSKSPADTQYF | TGTGCCAGCAGCTCTAAGTCCCCCGCAGATACGCAGTATTTT
NA | NA | TRBJ1-5 | TRBV5-5 | CASSRDETGLGQPQHF | TGTGCCAGCAGCCGCGACGAAACAGGGTTGGGACAGCCCCAGCATTTT
NA | NA | TRBJ1-2 | TRBV19 | CASSIGQGFSGYTF | TGTGCCAGTAGTATAGGTCAGGGTTTCAGTGGCTACACCTTC
once | NA | TRBJ1-1 | TRBV15 | CATSRGQNREKAFF | TGTGCCACCAGCAGAGGGCAAAACAGGGAGAAAGCTTTCTTT
NA | NA | TRBJ1-6 | TRBV12-3/TRBV12-4 | CASRPGGYSPLHF | TGTGCCAGCAGGCCCGGCGGGTATTCACCCCTCCACTTT
NA | TRBD2 | TRBJ2-7 | TRBV4-3 | CASSQELAGSYEQYF | TGCGCCAGCAGCCAAGAACTAGCGGGGTCCTACGAGCAGTACTTC
NA | TRBD1 | TRBJ1-1 | TRBV19 | CASSHRGLSTEAFF | TGTGCCAGTAGTCACAGGGGGCTAAGCACTGAAGCTTTCTTT
NA | TRBD2 | TRBJ2-7 | TRBV20-1 | CSASDGGGSYEQYF | TGCAGTGCTAGTGACGGGGGGGGCTCCTACGAGCAGTACTTC